The T cell receptor (beta chain) under discussion was sequenced for a study of T cell repertoires in cytomegalovirus infection. This clonotype came up a few times. Germline V lookup: CDR1 MNHNS, CDR2 SASEGT. V trimming: 6 bases; J trimming: 5 bases; junction bases outside the gene matches: 9. The CDR3 is made up of 15 amino acids. TCRdb re-called the reads with MiXCR, one entry per CDR3 protein. This sample has fewer than 200,000 distinct CDR3 sequences, with around an eighth found just once. Sequencing was performed on PBMCs. The sequence came from a human donor in good health (CMV status not recorded). Some clones in this sample may be carry-over from other donors' samples. V is TRBV6-1 and J is TRBJ2-3; 9 positions agree with TRBD2. DNA of the CDR3: TGTGCCAGCAGATCCAGCGGGAGGCGCAGAGATACGCAGTATTTT. It is translated as CASRSSGRRRDTQYF.